Listed here are 25 T cell receptor beta chains from one sample, sequenced in a study of control samples from healthy donors and cancer patients (TCRdb year 2020). Library construction relied on the immunoSEQ multiplex PCR assay. Imported from immuneACCESS, the table was reduced by TCRdb to in-frame sequences with V and J called. These copies leave out some clones; in studies compared against another copy, an unresolved V gene accounts for under half, and the cause of the remainder is not known. Recorded for this sample are fewer than 200,000 clones; around 94% of them occurred a single time. 14% of the sample is in the top ten clones. Material for sequencing was PBMCs. The source is a man in his 60s with colorectal cancer.

The V call is TRBV2, the J call TRBJ2-5; D possibly corresponds to TRBD2 (5 bases). V was trimmed by 6 bases and J by 5 bases, leaving 16 bases between them. The CDR3 is 14 amino acids. Germline-derived CDR1 and CDR2 are SNHLY and FYNNEI. CDR3 sequence (DNA): TGTGCCAGCAGCGGCCTTCGAGGCGGGGAGACCCAGTACTTC. Amino acids: CASSGLRGGETQYF.

The rearrangement joins TRBV5-1 to TRBJ2-2, with a weak D call TRBD1 (6 bases). The CDR3 is made up of 15 amino acids. The V end lost 7 bases, the J end lost 2 bases, and 15 bases lay between the germline ends. CDR1 is SGHRS and CDR2 is YFSETQ in the germline V gene. The CDR3 nucleotides are TGCGCCAGCCATCAGGGGCAGCTTAACACCGGGGAGCTGTTTTTT. This codes for CASHQGQLNTGELFF.

The genes are TRBV6-6 and TRBJ1-1, with D possibly TRBD1 on 5 matching bases. Germline CDR1 and CDR2: MNHNY and SVGAGI (reference sequence). The CDR3 is 13 amino acids. Trimming left V 6 bases short and J 2 bases short, with 10 bases between. The CDR3 spells CASRRDGNTEAFF. The CDR3 bases are TGTGCCAGCAGACGGGACGGCAACACTGAAGCTTTCTTT.

The gene calls are TRBV29-1 and TRBJ1-1; D remains ambiguous. With 4 bases removed from V and 3 bases from J, the gap between germline ends came to 9 bases. CDR1 and CDR2 from the germline V gene are SQVTM and ANQGSEA. The CDR3 totals 12 residues. The DNA for the CDR3 is TGCAGCGTTGGAGTTTCTGACACTGAAGCTTTCTTT. It is translated as CSVGVSDTEAFF.

The V call is TRBV5-1, the J call TRBJ1-1; 8 bases align to TRBD1. Germline CDR1 reads SGHRS; CDR2 reads YFSETQ. The length of the CDR3 is 14 residues. The ends lost 7 bases at V and 7 bases at J; junction bases unmatched: 12. In DNA form, the CDR3 reads TGCGCCAGCGCCCATACAGGGGGTCCCGGTGAAGCTTTCTTT. Its protein is CASAHTGGPGEAFF.

This chain connects TRBV11-2 to TRBJ2-2; D may be TRBD1 (6 bases). V lost 5 bases and J 4 bases, leaving 11 bases between the germline ends. Germline lookup yields CDR1 SGHAT and CDR2 FQNNGV. This CDR3 comprises 14 residues. The chain's CDR3 is CASSGFRGTGELFF. For the CDR3, the DNA is TGTGCCAGCAGCGGATTCAGGGGCACCGGGGAGCTGTTTTTT.

The V gene is TRBV6-5, the J gene TRBJ1-1; no clear D. The ends were cut back, 6 bases at V and 5 bases at J, with 10 bases in the middle. The CDR3 runs to 12 residues. The V gene's germline CDR1 is MNHEY and CDR2 SVGAGI. Here the CDR3 reads CASSPGRTEAFF. For the CDR3, the DNA is TGTGCCAGCAGCCCCGGACGGACTGAAGCTTTCTTT.

The chain combines TRBV7-9 with TRBJ1-2; tentative D call: TRBD1 (5 bases). Trimming pared 11 bases from V and 7 bases from J, leaving 14 bases between. From germline, CDR1 is SEHNR and CDR2 FQNEAQ (reference sequence). The CDR3 has 11 amino acids. The CDR3 spells CACEAGLGYTF. The CDR3 DNA reads as TGTGCCTGTGAAGCGGGGCTTGGCTACACCTTC.

V is TRBV5-4 and J is TRBJ1-6; the D is unclear. This CDR3 is built from 18 residues. V lost 0 bases to trimming and J lost 0 bases, with 13 bases between them. In germline, CDR1 is SGHNT, CDR2 YYREEE (reference sequence). As DNA, the CDR3 is TGTGCCAGCAGCTTGGGACGACCTGAAAGCTCCTATAATTCACCCCTCCACTTT. Translated: CASSLGRPESSYNSPLHF.

This clone was seen once. The chain recombines TRBV10-3 with TRBJ1-2; maybe TRBD1 (6 bases). Trimming took off 2 bases at V and 5 bases at J, with 24 bases between the two ends. The germline CDR1 and CDR2 sequences are ENHRY and SYGVKD. CDR3 length: 18 residues. The CDR3 sequence: CAISEPLAGQGLGYGYTF. In nucleotides, the CDR3 is TGTGCCATCAGTGAGCCCCTGGCTGGGCAGGGGCTGGGGTATGGCTACACCTTC.

The chain's CDR3 is CSAGQGTEQYF. CDR3 coding DNA: TGCAGTGCTGGACAGGGGACCGAGCAGTACTTC. This chain joins TRBV20-1 and TRBJ2-7; TRBD1 matches 9 bases. The V and J ends lost 5 bases and 6 bases, in that order; junction bases with no gene match: 2. Germline values: CDR1 DFQATT, CDR2 SNEGSKA (reference sequence). The CDR3 spans 11 residues.

This sequence joins TRBV18 and TRBJ2-5; 7 nucleotides match TRBD1. The CDR3 is 14 residues long. V lost 4 bases, J lost 2 bases, and 4 bases stayed unmatched. Germline CDR1 reads KGHSH; CDR2 reads LQKENI. The CDR3 is CASSLGTVQETQYF. In DNA, the CDR3 is TGTGCCAGCTCACTAGGGACAGTTCAAGAGACCCAGTACTTC.

The sample holds one count of this clone. The chain carries TRBV6-1 and TRBJ2-1; 9 bases fit TRBD1. V lost 2 bases, J lost 9 bases, and 8 bases stayed unmatched. Looked up from germline, CDR1 is MNHNS and CDR2 is SASEGT. The length of the CDR3 is 15 residues. CDR3 in DNA: TGTGCCAGCAGTGAATTACCGGGACAGGGTAGTGAGCAGTTCTTC. It translates to CASSELPGQGSEQFF.

This clone was seen only once. The chain employs TRBV30 and TRBJ2-2; 7 bases agree with TRBD1. CDR1 is GTSNPN and CDR2 is SVGIG in the germline V gene (reference sequence). V lost 5 bases to trimming and J lost 5 bases; unmatched junction nucleotides: 5. There are 13 residues in the CDR3. The CDR3 nucleotides are TGTGCCTGGCATTTACAGGGGACCGGGGAGCTGTTTTTT. This sequence encodes CAWHLQGTGELFF.

This clone turned up a few times. This chain uses TRBV6-1 with TRBJ2-7, with D unresolved. CDR1 MNHNS and CDR2 SASEGT come from the germline V gene. CDR3 length: 14 amino acids. The ends were cut back, 2 bases at V and 5 bases at J, with 13 bases in the middle. Here the CDR3 reads CASSERHAVDEQYF. CDR3 nucleotide sequence: TGTGCCAGCAGTGAACGCCACGCCGTGGACGAGCAGTACTTC.

This clone was observed once. The V gene is TRBV29-1, the J gene TRBJ1-1; 7 bases fit TRBD1. In germline, CDR1 is SQVTM, CDR2 ANQGSEA. The ends lost 7 bases at V and 1 base at J; junction bases unmatched: 3. The CDR3 has 12 residues. This CDR3 reads CSGGQENTEAFF. The CDR3 nucleotides are TGCAGCGGCGGACAGGAGAACACTGAAGCTTTCTTT.

This chain uses TRBV18 with TRBJ1-2; perhaps TRBD1 as D (5 bases). Trimming took 3 bases from V and 3 from J, leaving 20 bases between them. Germline V gives CDR1 KGHSH, CDR2 LQKENI. The CDR3 totals 17 residues. CDR3 sequence (DNA): TGTGCCAGCTCACCTCAGGGAGGGAGACTGGTTCACTATGGCTACACCTTC. Translating gives CASSPQGGRLVHYGYTF.

The chain recombines TRBV3-1 (or the pseudogene TRBV3-2) with TRBJ1-3, with 10 bases lining up with TRBD1. There are 16 residues in the CDR3. The junction had 4 bases not matched to a gene; V was cut back by 2 bases and J by 3 bases. In germline, CDR1 is LGHDT, CDR2 YNNKEL (reference sequence). CDR3 loop: CASSQLTGGFGNTIYF. As DNA, the CDR3 is TGTGCCAGCAGCCAACTGACAGGGGGCTTTGGAAACACCATATATTTT.

V is TRBV27 and J is TRBJ2-7; TRBD1 matches 10 bases. CDR1 is MNHEY, CDR2 SMNVEV, per germline (reference sequence). The V gene end was trimmed by 7 bases and the J gene end by 3 bases; junction bases not matched to a gene: 9. CDR3 length: 15 amino acids. CDR3 amino acids: CASTMGQGKFYEQYF. Here the CDR3 DNA reads TGTGCCAGCACCATGGGACAGGGGAAGTTCTACGAGCAGTACTTC.

The chain joins TRBV18 to TRBJ1-4; no clear D. The CDR3 has 14 residues. V dropped 2 bases and J dropped 5 bases, with 9 bases sitting between them. Germline V gene sequence: CDR1 KGHSH, CDR2 LQKENI. The CDR3 DNA sequence: TGTGCCAGCTCACCAACGACGGTAAATGAAAAACTGTTTTTT. It translates to CASSPTTVNEKLFF.

CDR3 sequence (DNA): TGTGCCAGCAGCCCGCGAGCCGGGGCGAACACTGAAGCTTTCTTT. Translated: CASSPRAGANTEAFF. V is TRBV11-2 and J is TRBJ1-1; D is possibly TRBD1 (5 bases). The CDR3 contains 15 residues. Per germline, CDR1 SGHAT and CDR2 FQNNGV. V was cut by 5 bases and J by 1 base, with 14 bases left in between.

The V and J genes are TRBV6-5 and TRBJ2-2; 11 bases are shared with TRBD2. CDR3 length equals 16 residues. Germline-derived CDR1 and CDR2 are MNHEY and SVGAGI. V lost 0 bases and J lost 7; bases outside the gene matches: 4. The CDR3 DNA follows: TGTGCCAGCAGTTACTCGGGGCTAGCGGGGGGCGGGGAGCTGTTTTTT. Its translation is CASSYSGLAGGGELFF.

The chain has TRBV19 and TRBJ2-7; 9 bases fit TRBD1. The CDR3 extends over 14 amino acids. The V gene's germline CDR1 is LNHDA and CDR2 SQIVND (reference sequence). V trimming: 2 bases; J trimming: 5 bases; junction bases outside the gene matches: 4. The CDR3 is CASSIRDRDHEQYF. As DNA, the CDR3 is TGTGCCAGTAGTATAAGGGACAGGGACCACGAGCAGTACTTC. Full variable domain (missing parts from reference TRBV19 and TRBJ2-7): DGGITQSPKYLFRKEGQNVTLSCEQNLNHDAMYWYRQDPGQGLRLIYYSQIVNDFQKGDIAEGYSVSREKKESFPLTVTSAQKNPTAFYLCASSIRDRDHEQYFGPGTRLTVT.

This chain connects TRBV7-8 to TRBJ2-6; D might be TRBD1 or TRBD2, each matching 5 bases. Trimming stripped 3 bases from V and 2 bases from J, with 5 bases between. CDR1 is SGHVS, CDR2 FQNEAQ, per germline. The CDR3 is 14 amino acids. The CDR3 DNA is TGTGCCAGCAGCTTGGGGGCTGGGGCCAACGTCCTGACTTTC. It translates to CASSLGAGANVLTF.

CDR3: CASSPGDRNTEAFF. The CDR3 DNA reads as TGCGCCAGCAGCCCGGGAGACAGGAACACTGAAGCTTTCTTT. The chain employs TRBV5-1 and TRBJ1-1; D is perhaps TRBD1 (5 bases). Germline CDR1 reads SGHRS; CDR2 reads YFSETQ. The V gene lost 4 bases and the J gene lost 1 base, with 11 bases spanning the gap. The CDR3 totals 14 residues.